These T cell receptor beta chains were read from a single sample in a study of CD8 T cells in Susac syndrome. TCRdb redid the calling of the immunoSEQ multiplex PCR reads with MiXCR, one entry per CDR3 protein. Among more than 85,000 distinct CDR3 sequences listed, less than 97% were seen once. Input material: CD4+ T cells from PBMCs. These receptors were obtained from a human donor in good health. Each CDR3 is given with its conserved first and last residue. The order of the fields is J gene, D gene, V gene, clone size, CDR3 DNA, CDR3 protein. The D gene is left open where the match is weak. A clone size is listed for some rows: how often the clone was seen (once, few, many), or a class if it is expanded.

TRBJ2-3 | TRBD2 | TRBV6-2/TRBV6-3 | . | TGTGCCAGCAGAACCCGGACTAGAGGCACAGATACGCAGTATTTT | CASRTRTRGTDTQYF
TRBJ1-1 | TRBD1 | TRBV27 | . | TGTGCCAGCAGACTAGGGTACAGGGGGCACGCTGAAGCTTTCTTT | CASRLGYRGHAEAFF
TRBJ2-7 | . | TRBV19 | . | TGTGCCAGTAGTGCTTCGACCGGGACTGGTCTTAACGAGCAGTACTTC | CASSASTGTGLNEQYF
TRBJ2-3 | . | TRBV7-8 | . | TGTGCCAGCAGCCGGGAGACTAGCACAGATACGCAGTATTTT | CASSRETSTDTQYF
TRBJ2-1 | . | TRBV7-9 | once | TGTGCCAGCAGCTTAAGATGGCTAGTCGGTGAGCAGTTCTTC | CASSLRWLVGEQFF
TRBJ2-2 | . | TRBV3-1 | . | TGTGCCAGCGGCAGGGGTTTTAACACCGGGGAGCTGTTTTTT | CASGRGFNTGELFF
TRBJ2-3 | . | TRBV7-3 | . | TGTGCCAGCAGCTTAACGCGGGGGCTAGCCGCCTCGGAGTATTTT | CASSLTRGLAASEYF
TRBJ1-1 | . | TRBV6-5 | . | TGTGCCAGCACCAAGCGACAGGTCTCCACTGAAGCTTTCTTT | CASTKRQVSTEAFF
TRBJ2-7 | TRBD2 | TRBV30 | . | TGTGCCTGGAGTATAGGCGGGGGGGCGAGCGAGCAGTACTTC | CAWSIGGGASEQYF
TRBJ2-5 | . | TRBV11-2 | . | TGTGCCAGCAGCTTACGGGCACTAGGGCAAGAGACCCAGTACTTC | CASSLRALGQETQYF
TRBJ2-2 | . | TRBV20-1 | . | TGCAGTGCTAGCCCCGGACAGCGGAACACCGGGGAGCTGTTTTTT | CSASPGQRNTGELFF
TRBJ1-1 | TRBD1 | TRBV18 | . | TGTGCCAGCTCACCGTCGGACAGGACCGAAGCTTTCTTT | CASSPSDRTEAFF
TRBJ1-6 | . | TRBV9 | . | TGTGCCAGCAGCGTAGGTCAGGGCGCCCCGGGTAATTCACCCCTCCACTTT | CASSVGQGAPGNSPLHF
TRBJ1-4 | . | TRBV18 | . | TGTGCCAGCTCCGGGGGACCTAATGAAAAACTGTTTTTT | CASSGGPNEKLFF
TRBJ2-6 | . | TRBV6-1 | . | TGTGCCAGCAGGGCCCCCAGAGGATTGACTGGGGCCAACGTCCTGACTTTC | CASRAPRGLTGANVLTF
TRBJ2-2 | TRBD1 | TRBV19 | . | TGTGCCAGTACTAAAGGACAGGGGTTCACCGGGGAGCTGTTTTTT | CASTKGQGFTGELFF
TRBJ2-7 | . | TRBV3-1 | . | TGTGCCAGCAGCCAGGGGCGTGGGAACGAGCAGTACTTC | CASSQGRGNEQYF
TRBJ2-5 | TRBD2 | TRBV7-2 | once | TGTGCCAGCAGCTCGACTAGCGGACTGTACCAAGAGACCCAGTACTTC | CASSSTSGLYQETQYF
TRBJ1-1 | . | TRBV5-6 | once | TGTGCCAGCAGCGCCGGACCCCCCCACACTGAAGCTTTCTTT | CASSAGPPHTEAFF
TRBJ2-5 | . | TRBV29-1 | . | TGCAGCGCCGGACCGGCGGAGACCCAGTACTTC | CSAGPAETQYF
TRBJ2-2 | . | TRBV24-1 | . | TGTGCCACCGACCGGGGCCCGGGTAGCACCGGGGAGCTGTTTTTT | CATDRGPGSTGELFF
TRBJ2-7 | TRBD2 | TRBV20-1 | . | TGCAGTGCTGAGAGTAGGGGCATAGCGGGAGCCCCCTACGAGCAGTACTTC | CSAESRGIAGAPYEQYF
TRBJ1-2 | . | TRBV28 | . | TGTGCCAGCACCCAAGGGGGGCATGGCTACACCTTC | CASTQGGHGYTF
TRBJ1-4 | TRBD1 | TRBV2 | . | TGTGCCAGCGGTTGGACAGGGTCACCGAGGTCAGGGGAAAAACTGTTTTTT | CASGWTGSPRSGEKLFF
TRBJ2-7 | . | TRBV12-3/TRBV12-4 | . | TGTGCCAGCAGCGCACGACAGCTAGGCGAGCAGTACTTC | CASSARQLGEQYF
TRBJ2-5 | TRBD2 | TRBV6-6 | . | TGTGCCAGCAGTTACTGGCGGGGGGGCCTGAAGACCCAGTACTTC | CASSYWRGGLKTQYF
TRBJ2-1 | . | TRBV5-1 | . | TGCGCCAGCAATGGGCAAGGATCGGGCAATGAGCAGTTCTTC | CASNGQGSGNEQFF
TRBJ1-1 | TRBD1 | TRBV20-1 | . | TGCAGTGCCGGGACAGCCGATGGGACTGAAGCTTTCTTT | CSAGTADGTEAFF
TRBJ2-1 | . | TRBV24-1 | . | TGTGCCACCAGCGAAGCGGACTACAATGAGCAGTTCTTC | CATSEADYNEQFF
TRBJ2-3 | . | TRBV6-5 | . | TGTGCCAGCAGGGGGGCCGGCACAGATACGCAGTATTTT | CASRGAGTDTQYF
TRBJ1-6 | . | TRBV2 | . | TGTGCCAGCAGTGAAGCGTCTCACAGGGAAGGTTCACCCCTCCACTTT | CASSEASHREGSPLHF
TRBJ2-5 | TRBD2 | TRBV9 | . | TGTGCCAGCAGCGCGCCGGGACTAGGCGGAGGAAAGACCCAGTACTTC | CASSAPGLGGGKTQYF
TRBJ2-7 | . | TRBV4-1 | . | TGCGCCAGCAGCCCGCAGGGCGTGGACTACGAGCAGTACTTC | CASSPQGVDYEQYF
TRBJ2-7 | . | TRBV4-2 | . | TGTGCCAGCAGCCAAGAAATGGGGCTGTACGAGCAGTACTTC | CASSQEMGLYEQYF
TRBJ2-5 | . | TRBV15 | . | TGTGCCACCAGTTCTAGCTCCCGAGAGACCCAGTACTTC | CATSSSSRETQYF
TRBJ2-7 | TRBD1 | TRBV2 | . | TGTGCCAGCAGCAGCAGGGGGCTTTACGAGCAGTACTTC | CASSSRGLYEQYF
TRBJ2-4 | TRBD2 | TRBV28 | . | TGTGCCAGCAGATCCTTTTTAGCGGGAGCGCTACACATTCAGTACTTC | CASRSFLAGALHIQYF
TRBJ2-7 | . | TRBV27 | once | TGTGCCAGCAGTTCGGACCCCTGGGGAGCCTACGAGCAGTACTTC | CASSSDPWGAYEQYF
TRBJ2-1 | TRBD2 | TRBV7-2 | . | TGTGCCAGCAGCGGACTAGCTTGGGAGCAGTTCTTC | CASSGLAWEQFF
TRBJ2-5 | . | TRBV12-3/TRBV12-4 | . | TGTGCCAGCAGACCCATCACCCAAGAGACCCAGTACTTC | CASRPITQETQYF
TRBJ1-2 | . | TRBV25-1 | . | TGTGCCAGCAGTGAACAGTTGATTGGCTACACCTTC | CASSEQLIGYTF
TRBJ2-1 | TRBD2 | TRBV28 | . | TGTGCCAGCAATACGGGAGGGCCTCTTAATGAGCAGTTCTTC | CASNTGGPLNEQFF
TRBJ2-5 | TRBD1 | TRBV6-6 | . | TGTGCCAGCAACGGACAGGGGGGCGAAGAGACCCAGTACTTC | CASNGQGGEETQYF